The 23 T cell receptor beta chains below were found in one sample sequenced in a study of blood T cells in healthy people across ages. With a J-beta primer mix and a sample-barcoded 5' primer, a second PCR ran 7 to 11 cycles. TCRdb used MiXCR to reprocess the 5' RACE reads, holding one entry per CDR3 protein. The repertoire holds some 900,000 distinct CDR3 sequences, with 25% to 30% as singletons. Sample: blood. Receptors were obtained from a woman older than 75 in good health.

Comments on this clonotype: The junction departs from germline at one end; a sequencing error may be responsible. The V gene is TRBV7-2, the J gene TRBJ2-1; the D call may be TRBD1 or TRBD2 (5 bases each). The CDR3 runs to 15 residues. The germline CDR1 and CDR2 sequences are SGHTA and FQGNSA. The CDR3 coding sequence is TGTGCCAGCAGCGGGGGAAAGGGTTCCTACAATGAGCAGGACTTC. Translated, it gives CASSGGKGSYNEQDF.

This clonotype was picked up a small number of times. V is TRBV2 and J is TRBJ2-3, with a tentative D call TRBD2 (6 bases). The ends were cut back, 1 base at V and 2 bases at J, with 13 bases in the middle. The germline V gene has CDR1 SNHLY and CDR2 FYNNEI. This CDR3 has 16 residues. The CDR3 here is CASSEGTTVPTDTQYF. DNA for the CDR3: TGTGCCAGCAGTGAAGGGACTACGGTCCCCACAGATACGCAGTATTTT.

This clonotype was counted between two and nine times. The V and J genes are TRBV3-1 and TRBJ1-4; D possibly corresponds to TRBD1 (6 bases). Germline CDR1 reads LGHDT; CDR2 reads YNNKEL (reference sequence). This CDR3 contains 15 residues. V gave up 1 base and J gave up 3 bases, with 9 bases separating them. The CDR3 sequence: CASSQGTAPNEKLFF. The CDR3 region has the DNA TGTGCCAGCAGCCAAGGGACAGCCCCTAATGAAAAACTGTTTTTT.

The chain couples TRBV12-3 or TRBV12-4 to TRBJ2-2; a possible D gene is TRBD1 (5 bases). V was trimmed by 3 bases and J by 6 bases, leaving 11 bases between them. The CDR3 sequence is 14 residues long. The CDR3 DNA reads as TGTGCCAGCAGTTTTCGGCAGGGCCCCGGGGAGCTGTTTTTT. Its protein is CASSFRQGPGELFF.

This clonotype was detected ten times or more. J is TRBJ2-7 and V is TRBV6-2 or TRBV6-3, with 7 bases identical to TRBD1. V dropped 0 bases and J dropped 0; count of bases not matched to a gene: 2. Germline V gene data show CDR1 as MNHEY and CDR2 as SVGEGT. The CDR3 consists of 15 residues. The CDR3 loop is CASSYSDRFSYEQYF. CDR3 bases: TGTGCCAGCAGTTACTCGGACAGGTTCTCCTACGAGCAGTACTTC.

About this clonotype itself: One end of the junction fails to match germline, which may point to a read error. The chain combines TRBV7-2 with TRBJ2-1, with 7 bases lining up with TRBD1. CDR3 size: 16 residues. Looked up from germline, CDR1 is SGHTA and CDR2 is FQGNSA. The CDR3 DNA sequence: TGTGCCAGCAGCTCCACCTCAGGGGGTCTCTACAATGAGCAGGTCTTC. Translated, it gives CASSSTSGGLYNEQVF.

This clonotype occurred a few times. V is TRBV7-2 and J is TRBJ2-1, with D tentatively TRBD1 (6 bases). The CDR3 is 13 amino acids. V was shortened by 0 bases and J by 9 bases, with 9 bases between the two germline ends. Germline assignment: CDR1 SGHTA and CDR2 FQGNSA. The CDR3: CASSLAGAREQFF. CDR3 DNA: TGTGCCAGCAGCTTAGCGGGGGCGCGTGAGCAGTTCTTC.

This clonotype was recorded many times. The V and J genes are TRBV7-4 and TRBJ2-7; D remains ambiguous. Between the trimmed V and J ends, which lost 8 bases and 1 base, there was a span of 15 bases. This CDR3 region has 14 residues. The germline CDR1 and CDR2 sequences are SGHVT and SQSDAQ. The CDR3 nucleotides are TGTGCCAGCCACAGAAGGTTTCCTTCCTACGAGCAGTACTTC. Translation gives CASHRRFPSYEQYF.

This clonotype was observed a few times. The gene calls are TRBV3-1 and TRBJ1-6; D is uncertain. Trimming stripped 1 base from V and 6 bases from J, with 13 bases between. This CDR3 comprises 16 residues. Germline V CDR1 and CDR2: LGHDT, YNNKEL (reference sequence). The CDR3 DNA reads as TGTGCCAGCAGCCAAGCTCGGCAGCCCTCTAATTCACCCCTCCACTTT. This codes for CASSQARQPSNSPLHF.

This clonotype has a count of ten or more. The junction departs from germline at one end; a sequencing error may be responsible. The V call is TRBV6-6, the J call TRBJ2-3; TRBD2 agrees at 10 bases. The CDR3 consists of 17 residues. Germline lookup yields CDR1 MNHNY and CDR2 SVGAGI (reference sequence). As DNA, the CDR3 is TGTGCCAGCAGTTACTCGGTAGCGGGGGGATCCACACATACGCAGTATTTT. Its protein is CASSYSVAGGSTHTQYF.

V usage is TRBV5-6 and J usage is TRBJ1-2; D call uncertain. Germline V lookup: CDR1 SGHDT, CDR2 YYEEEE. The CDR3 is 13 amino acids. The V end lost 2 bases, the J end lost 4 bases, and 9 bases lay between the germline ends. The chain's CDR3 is CASSFYRIYGYTF. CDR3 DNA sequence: TGTGCCAGCAGCTTTTACAGAATCTATGGCTACACCTTC.

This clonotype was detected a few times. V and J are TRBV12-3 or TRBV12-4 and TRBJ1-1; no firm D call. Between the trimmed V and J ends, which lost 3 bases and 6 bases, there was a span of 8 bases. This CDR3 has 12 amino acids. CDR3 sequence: CASSFPAAEAFF. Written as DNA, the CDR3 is TGTGCCAGCAGTTTCCCTGCGGCTGAAGCTTTCTTT.

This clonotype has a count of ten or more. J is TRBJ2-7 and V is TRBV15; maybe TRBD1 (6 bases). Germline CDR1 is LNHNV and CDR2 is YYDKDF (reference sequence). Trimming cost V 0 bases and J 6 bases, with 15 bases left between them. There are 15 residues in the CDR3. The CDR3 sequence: CATSRDSTGSREQYF. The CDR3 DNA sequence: TGTGCCACCAGCAGAGATAGTACAGGGTCTCGCGAGCAGTACTTC. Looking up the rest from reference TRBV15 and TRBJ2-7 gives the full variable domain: DAMVIQNPRYQVTQFGKPVTLSCSQTLNHNVMYWYQQKSSQAPKLLFHYYDKDFNNEADTPDNFQSRRPNTSFCFLDIRSPGLGDTAMYLCATSRDSTGSREQYFGPGTRLTVT.

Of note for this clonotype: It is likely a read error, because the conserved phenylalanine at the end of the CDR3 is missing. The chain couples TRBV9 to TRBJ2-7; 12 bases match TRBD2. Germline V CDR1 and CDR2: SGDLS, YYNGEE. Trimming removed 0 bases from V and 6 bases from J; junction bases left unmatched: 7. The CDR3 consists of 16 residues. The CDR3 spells CASSVGTSGIRGEQYL. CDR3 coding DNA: TGTGCCAGCAGCGTAGGGACTAGCGGGATCAGAGGCGAGCAGTACTTA.

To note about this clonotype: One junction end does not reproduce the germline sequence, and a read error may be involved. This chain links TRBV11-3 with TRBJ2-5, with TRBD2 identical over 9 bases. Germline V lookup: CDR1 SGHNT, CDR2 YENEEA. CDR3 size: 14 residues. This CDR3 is CAGSSGLAQETQYF. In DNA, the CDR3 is TGTGCCGGCAGCTCGGGACTAGCTCAAGAGACCCAGTACTTC.

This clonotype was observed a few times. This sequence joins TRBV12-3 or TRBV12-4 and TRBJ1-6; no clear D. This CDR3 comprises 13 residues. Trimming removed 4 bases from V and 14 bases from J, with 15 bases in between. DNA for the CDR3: TGTGCCAGCAGTTCCCCACCTCAATATGCCCTCCACTTT. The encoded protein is CASSSPPQYALHF.

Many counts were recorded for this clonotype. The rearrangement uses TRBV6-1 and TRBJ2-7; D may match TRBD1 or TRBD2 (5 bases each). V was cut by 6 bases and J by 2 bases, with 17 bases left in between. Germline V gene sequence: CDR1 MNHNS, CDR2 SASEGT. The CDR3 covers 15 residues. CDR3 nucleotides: TGTGCCAGCAGCCCGGGACGGTTCACAACCTACGAGCAGTACTTC. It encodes CASSPGRFTTYEQYF.

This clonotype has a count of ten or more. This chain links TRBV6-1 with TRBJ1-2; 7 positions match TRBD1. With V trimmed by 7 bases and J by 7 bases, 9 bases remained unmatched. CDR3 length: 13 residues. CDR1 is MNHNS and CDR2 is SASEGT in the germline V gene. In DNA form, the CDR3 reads TGTGCCAGCACTACGGGACAGTGGGCTGGCTACACCTTC. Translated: CASTTGQWAGYTF.

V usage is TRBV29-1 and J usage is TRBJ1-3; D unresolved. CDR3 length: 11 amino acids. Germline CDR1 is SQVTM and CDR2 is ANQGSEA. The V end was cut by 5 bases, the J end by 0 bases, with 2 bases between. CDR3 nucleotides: TGCAGCGTTTACTCTGGAAACACCATATATTTT. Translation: CSVYSGNTIYF. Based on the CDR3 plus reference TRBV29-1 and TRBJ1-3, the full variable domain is SAVISQKPSRDICQRGTSLTIQCQVDSQVTMMFWYRQQPGQSLTLIATANQGSEATYESGFVIDKFPISRPNLTFSTLTVSNMSPEDSSIYLCSVYSGNTIYFGEGSWLTVV.

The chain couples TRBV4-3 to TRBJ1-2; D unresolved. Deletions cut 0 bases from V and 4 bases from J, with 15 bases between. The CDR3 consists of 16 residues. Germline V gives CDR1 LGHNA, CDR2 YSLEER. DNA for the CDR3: TGCGCCAGCAGCCAAGACATCGAGCAGAGGCTCTATGGCTACACCTTC. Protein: CASSQDIEQRLYGYTF.

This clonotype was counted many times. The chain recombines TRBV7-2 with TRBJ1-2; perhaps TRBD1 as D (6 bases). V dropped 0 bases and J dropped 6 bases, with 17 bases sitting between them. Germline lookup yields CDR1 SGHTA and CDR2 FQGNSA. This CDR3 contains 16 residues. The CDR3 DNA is TGTGCCAGCAGCTTAGCGTTCCAGGGGATGTCGGATGGCTACACCTTC. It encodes CASSLAFQGMSDGYTF.

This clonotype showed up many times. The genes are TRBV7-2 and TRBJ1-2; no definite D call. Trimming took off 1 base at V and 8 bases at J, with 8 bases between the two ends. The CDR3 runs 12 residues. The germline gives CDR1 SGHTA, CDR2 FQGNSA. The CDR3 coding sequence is TGTGCCAGCAGCTTAGTGTTGCACGGCTACACCTTC. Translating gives CASSLVLHGYTF.

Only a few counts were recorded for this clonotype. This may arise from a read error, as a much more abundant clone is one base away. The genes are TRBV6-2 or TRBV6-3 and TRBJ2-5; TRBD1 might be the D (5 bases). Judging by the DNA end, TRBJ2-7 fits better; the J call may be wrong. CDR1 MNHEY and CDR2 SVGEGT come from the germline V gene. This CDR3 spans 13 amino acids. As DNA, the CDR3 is TGTGCCAGCACTAATTACGAGGACACCGAGCAGTACTTC. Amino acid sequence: CASTNYEDTEQYF.